The 23 T cell receptor beta chains presented below share a single source sample, sequenced in a study of CD8 T cells in ankylosing spondylitis. TCRdb fed the 5' RACE reads into MiXCR, producing one record per CDR3 protein. The repertoire holds fewer than 450,000 distinct CDR3 sequences, with over 15% as singletons. Points from the study as a whole: The study identified a TCR beta motif of under ten highly homologous variants that appeared characteristic of ankylosing spondylitis blood.

These receptors are not linked to any known antigen. Source material: blood, either unsorted or a sorted T cell fraction (not recorded which). The receptors were gathered from a male donor with ankylosing spondylitis.

This clonotype has a handful of counts. J is TRBJ2-1 and V is TRBV7-2; TRBD1 matches 8 bases. With V trimmed by 4 bases and J by 4 bases, 3 bases remained unmatched. Germline V lookup: CDR1 SGHTA, CDR2 FQGNSA. The CDR3 length is 14 residues. CDR3 sequence (DNA): TGTGCCAGCAGCTCGAGGGACAGGTACAATGAGCAGTTCTTC. This encodes CASSSRDRYNEQFF.

J is TRBJ2-3 and V is TRBV2, with TRBD2 matching 7 bases. The length of the CDR3 is 15 residues. With V trimmed by 3 bases and J by 3 bases, 6 bases remained unmatched. CDR1 is SNHLY and CDR2 is FYNNEI in the germline V gene. In DNA, the CDR3 is TGTGCCAGCAGTGATGAGGGAGGGTCAACAGATACGCAGTATTTT. Its translation: CASSDEGGSTDTQYF.

The V gene is TRBV5-6, the J gene TRBJ1-2; D unclear. The germline V gene encodes CDR1 SGHDT and CDR2 YYEEEE. CDR3 size: 14 residues. Trimming took 2 bases from V and 7 from J, leaving 15 bases between them. Here the CDR3 reads CASSFGGPFSGYTF. CDR3 bases: TGTGCCAGCAGCTTTGGAGGGCCGTTCTCTGGCTACACCTTC.

The chain links TRBV6-5 to TRBJ2-1; TRBD2 agrees at 9 bases. The length of the CDR3 is 15 residues. The V gene end was trimmed by 2 bases and the J gene end by 7 bases; junction bases not matched to a gene: 6. From germline, CDR1 is MNHEY and CDR2 SVGAGI. The CDR3 loop is CASSYGTSYSNEQFF. The CDR3 DNA follows: TGTGCCAGCAGTTACGGGACTAGCTACTCGAATGAGCAGTTCTTC.

This chain uses TRBV12-3 or TRBV12-4 with TRBJ1-3; TRBD1 aligns across 7 bases. The V gene end was trimmed by 6 bases and the J gene end by 0 bases; junction bases not matched to a gene: 2. This CDR3 is built from 14 residues. CDR3 region: CASSGTASGNTIYF. In DNA form, the CDR3 reads TGTGCCAGCAGCGGGACAGCCTCTGGAAACACCATATATTTT.

This clonotype was counted only a few times. This chain joins TRBV3-1 and TRBJ2-7; no clear D. The length of the CDR3 is 13 residues. V shed 1 base and J shed 2 bases, with 6 bases lying between them. The germline V gene has CDR1 LGHDT and CDR2 YNNKEL (reference sequence). The CDR3 sequence is CASSQGHAYEQYF. In DNA form, the CDR3 reads TGTGCCAGCAGCCAAGGTCACGCCTACGAGCAGTACTTC.

This clonotype has a count of ten or more. This chain joins TRBV5-1 and TRBJ2-7; D possibly corresponds to TRBD2 (6 bases). The CDR3 contains 14 residues. Germline lookup yields CDR1 SGHRS and CDR2 YFSETQ. Between the trimmed V and J ends, which lost 1 base and 4 bases, there was a span of 12 bases. The CDR3 loop reads CASSLLGLSYEQYF. CDR3 coding DNA: TGCGCCAGCAGCTTGCTGGGACTTTCTTACGAGCAGTACTTC.

This clonotype was found a few times. The CDR3 DNA follows: TGTGCCAGCGGTCTCGGAATCTCTATGGAGGGCACTGAAGCTTTCTTT. This sequence encodes CASGLGISMEGTEAFF. The chain has TRBV28 and TRBJ1-1; D is ambiguous. The CDR3 totals 16 residues. Germline CDR1 reads MDHEN; CDR2 reads SYDVKM. Trimming stripped 8 bases from V and 4 bases from J, with 23 bases between.

This clonotype was seen at least ten times. The chain recombines TRBV5-1 with TRBJ2-7; D is possibly TRBD1 (6 bases). The CDR3 has 13 residues. The germline V and J ends were trimmed by 4 bases and 5 bases, with 13 bases remaining between them. CDR1 SGHRS and CDR2 YFSETQ come from the germline V gene. Here the CDR3 DNA reads TGCGCCAGCAGCCCCCGGGACACCGACGAGCAGTACTTC. This translates into CASSPRDTDEQYF.

This chain links TRBV2 with TRBJ2-7; D is undetermined. CDR3 length: 12 amino acids. From germline, CDR1 is SNHLY and CDR2 FYNNEI. V was pared by 6 bases and J by 2 bases, with 8 bases between. CDR3 coding DNA: TGTGCCAGCAGAAGGTCCCCCTACGAGCAGTACTTC. Its translation: CASRRSPYEQYF.

This clonotype was seen at least ten times. The chain uses TRBV2 and TRBJ2-1; 8 nucleotides agree with TRBD2. The ends lost 3 bases at V and 5 bases at J; junction bases unmatched: 3. The CDR3 has 14 residues. Looked up from germline, CDR1 is SNHLY and CDR2 is FYNNEI. The CDR3 DNA is TGTGCCAGCAGTGAGCGGGAGGATAACAATGAGCAGTTCTTC. This encodes CASSEREDNNEQFF.

This chain uses TRBV28 with TRBJ2-1, with 12 bases matching TRBD2. The CDR3 is made up of 13 amino acids. J lost 8 bases, V lost 7 bases, and 3 bases had no gene match. CDR1 and CDR2 (germline): MDHEN, SYDVKM. CDR3 bases: TGTGCCAGCAAGACTAGCGGGAGCTATGAGCAGTTCTTC. It codes for CASKTSGSYEQFF.

V gene TRBV9 combines with J gene TRBJ1-1, with 9 positions matching TRBD1. There are 13 residues in the CDR3. Germline CDR1 SGDLS, CDR2 YYNGEE. With 3 bases clipped from V and 6 bases from J, the junction kept 3 bases outside the gene matches. The CDR3 DNA is TGTGCCAGCAGCGGCAGACAGGGGGCTGAAGCTTTCTTT. Amino acids: CASSGRQGAEAFF. The whole variable domain, remainder taken from reference TRBV9 and TRBJ1-1, is DSGVTQTPKHLITATGQRVTLRCSPRSGDLSVYWYQQSLDQGLQFLIQYYNGEERAKGNILERFSAQQFPDLHSELNLSSLELGDSALYFCASSGRQGAEAFFGQGTRLTVV.

This rearrangement joins TRBV7-8 to TRBJ2-3, with D unclear. The CDR3 consists of 14 residues. CDR1 and CDR2 (germline): SGHVS, FQNEAQ. The germline V and J ends were trimmed by 1 base and 4 bases, with 9 bases remaining between them. Written as DNA, the CDR3 is TGTGCCAGCAGCTTAGTAATGGGTGCAGATACGCAGTATTTT. Protein: CASSLVMGADTQYF.

This clonotype was observed many times. V and J are TRBV14 and TRBJ2-1, with TRBD1 matching over 8 bases. In germline, CDR1 is SGHDN, CDR2 FVKESK. The V gene end was trimmed by 2 bases and the J gene end by 7 bases; junction bases not matched to a gene: 4. The CDR3 has 14 residues. CDR3 region: CASSQWTGRNEQFF. CDR3 in DNA: TGTGCCAGCAGCCAATGGACAGGGCGGAATGAGCAGTTCTTC.

In this sample, this clonotype turned up a few times. The chain joins TRBV30 to TRBJ2-5, with 8 bases aligning to TRBD1. The trim removed 4 bases at V and 5 bases at J, leaving 6 bases unmatched. This CDR3 spans 13 amino acids. The germline V gene has CDR1 GTSNPN and CDR2 SVGIG (reference sequence). The CDR3 DNA reads as TGTGCCTGGAACCGACAGGGGAGCGAGACCCAGTACTTC. Translated: CAWNRQGSETQYF.

This clonotype has just a few counts. The J gene is TRBJ1-5, the V gene TRBV19; D may be TRBD1 (6 bases). The V end was cut by 2 bases, the J end by 0 bases, with 17 bases between. From germline, CDR1 is LNHDA and CDR2 SQIVND (reference sequence). The CDR3 extends over 18 amino acids. The CDR3 sequence is CASSIIDRQEYSNQPQHF. As DNA, the CDR3 is TGTGCCAGTAGTATAATTGATAGACAGGAGTATAGCAATCAGCCCCAGCATTTT.

J is TRBJ1-2 and V is TRBV9, with D maybe TRBD1 (6 bases). CDR1 and CDR2 (germline): SGDLS, YYNGEE. This CDR3 contains 14 residues. The V end lost 3 bases, the J end lost 7 bases, and 16 bases lay between the germline ends. CDR3 bases: TGTGCCAGCAGCGGGGGCCGGGCCAGGGGTGGCTACACCTTC. Amino acid sequence: CASSGGRARGGYTF.

In its sample, this clonotype was seen a few times. The chain is built from TRBV6-1 and TRBJ2-1; the D gene is possibly TRBD2 (6 bases). V dropped 7 bases and J dropped 5 bases, with 24 bases sitting between them. This CDR3 contains 17 residues. Germline-derived CDR1 and CDR2 are MNHNS and SASEGT. The CDR3 here is CASTRVPLATKNNEQFF. CDR3 DNA sequence: TGTGCCAGCACCCGAGTTCCACTAGCAACCAAAAACAATGAGCAGTTCTTC.

This clonotype showed up just a few times. The chain carries TRBV20-1 and TRBJ2-2; perhaps TRBD2 as D (6 bases). V lost 0 bases and J 1 base, leaving 12 bases between the germline ends. The CDR3 totals 16 residues. From germline, CDR1 is DFQATT and CDR2 SNEGSKA (reference sequence). The CDR3 is CSARDAGRLNTGELFF. Here the CDR3 DNA reads TGCAGTGCTAGAGATGCAGGGAGGTTGAACACCGGGGAGCTGTTTTTT.

This clonotype was seen more than once but under ten times. This chain joins TRBV7-9 and TRBJ1-4; 7 positions agree with TRBD1. This CDR3 is 14 amino acids long. The V gene's germline CDR1 is SEHNR and CDR2 FQNEAQ (reference sequence). J gave up 4 bases and V 3 bases, and 2 bases lay outside the gene matches. The CDR3 DNA reads TGTGCCAGCAGCTTCGGGACAGTTAATGAAAAACTGTTTTTT. It encodes CASSFGTVNEKLFF. Based on the CDR3 plus reference TRBV7-9 and TRBJ1-4, the full variable domain is DTGVSQNPRHKITKRGQNVTFRCDPISEHNRLYWYRQTLGQGPEFLTYFQNEAQLEKSRLLSDRFSAERPKGSFSTLEIQRTEQGDSAMYLCASSFGTVNEKLFFGSGTQLSVL.

The chain employs TRBV18 and TRBJ2-1; 12 bases match TRBD2. Trimming took 3 bases from V and 8 from J; bases not matched to a gene: 14. The CDR3 length is 18 residues. From germline, CDR1 is KGHSH and CDR2 LQKENI. CDR3 sequence: CASSPPASGRATGDEQFF. The CDR3 DNA sequence: TGTGCCAGCTCACCTCCGGCTAGCGGGAGGGCGACCGGCGATGAGCAGTTCTTC. Filled out from reference TRBV18 and TRBJ2-1, the complete variable domain reads NAGVMQNPRHLVRRRGQEARLRCSPMKGHSHVYWYRQLPEEGLKFMVYLQKENIIDESGMPKERFSAEFPKEGPSILRIQQVVRGDSAAYFCASSPPASGRATGDEQFFGPGTRLTVL.

The chain joins TRBV3-1 to TRBJ1-2; D is undetermined. Between the trimmed V and J ends, which lost 4 bases and 4 bases, there was a span of 16 bases. The length of the CDR3 is 15 residues. The germline V gene has CDR1 LGHDT and CDR2 YNNKEL (reference sequence). This chain's CDR3 is CASSRGRPEAYGYTF. The CDR3 DNA reads TGTGCCAGCAGCCGCGGACGGCCGGAAGCCTATGGCTACACCTTC.